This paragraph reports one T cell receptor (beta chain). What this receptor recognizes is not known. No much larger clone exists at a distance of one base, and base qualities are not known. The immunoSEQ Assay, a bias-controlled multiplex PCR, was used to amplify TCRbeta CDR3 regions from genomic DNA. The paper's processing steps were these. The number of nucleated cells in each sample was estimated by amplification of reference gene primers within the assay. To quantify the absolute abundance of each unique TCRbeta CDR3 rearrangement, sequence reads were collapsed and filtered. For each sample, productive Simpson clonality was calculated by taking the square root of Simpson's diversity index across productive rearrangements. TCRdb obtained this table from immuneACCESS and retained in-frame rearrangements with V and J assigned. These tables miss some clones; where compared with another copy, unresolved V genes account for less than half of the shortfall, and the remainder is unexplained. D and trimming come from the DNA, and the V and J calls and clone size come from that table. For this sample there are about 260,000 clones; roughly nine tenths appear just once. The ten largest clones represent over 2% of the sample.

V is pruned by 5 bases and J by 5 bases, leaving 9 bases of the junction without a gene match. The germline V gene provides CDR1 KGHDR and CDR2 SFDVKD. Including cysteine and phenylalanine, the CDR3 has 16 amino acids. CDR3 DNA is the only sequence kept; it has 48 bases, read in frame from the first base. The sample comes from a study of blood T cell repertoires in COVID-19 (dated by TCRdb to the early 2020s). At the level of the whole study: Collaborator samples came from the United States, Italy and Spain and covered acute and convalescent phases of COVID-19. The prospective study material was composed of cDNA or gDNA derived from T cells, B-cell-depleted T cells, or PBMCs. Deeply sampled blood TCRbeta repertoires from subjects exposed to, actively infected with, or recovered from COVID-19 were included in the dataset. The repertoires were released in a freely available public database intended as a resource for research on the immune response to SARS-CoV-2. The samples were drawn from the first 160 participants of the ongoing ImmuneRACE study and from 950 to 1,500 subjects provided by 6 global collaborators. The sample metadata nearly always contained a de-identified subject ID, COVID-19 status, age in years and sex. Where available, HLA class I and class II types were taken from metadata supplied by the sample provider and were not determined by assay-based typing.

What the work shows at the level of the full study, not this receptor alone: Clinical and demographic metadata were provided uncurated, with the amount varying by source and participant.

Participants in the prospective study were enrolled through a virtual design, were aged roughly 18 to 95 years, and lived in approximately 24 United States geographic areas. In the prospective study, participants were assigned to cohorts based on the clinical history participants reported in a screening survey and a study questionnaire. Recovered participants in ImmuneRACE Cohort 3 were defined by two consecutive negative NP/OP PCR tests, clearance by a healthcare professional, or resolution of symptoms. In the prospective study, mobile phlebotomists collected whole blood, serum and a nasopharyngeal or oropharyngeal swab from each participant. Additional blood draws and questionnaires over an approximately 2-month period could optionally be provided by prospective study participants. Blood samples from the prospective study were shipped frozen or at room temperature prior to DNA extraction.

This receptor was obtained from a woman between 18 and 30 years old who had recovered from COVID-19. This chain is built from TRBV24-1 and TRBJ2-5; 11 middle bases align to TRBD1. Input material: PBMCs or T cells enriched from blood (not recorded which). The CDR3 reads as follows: CATSGRGQGEQETQYF. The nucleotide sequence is TGTGCCACCAGTGGCCGGGGACAGGGGGAACAGGAGACCCAGTACTTC.